The sequence of this T cell receptor beta chain was determined in a study of T cells in Graves' hyperthyroidism and ophthalmopathy. This CDR3 contains 15 residues. V lost 4 bases and J lost 1, with 14 bases in between. The germline V gene encodes CDR1 SGHDN and CDR2 FVKESK. Details on this clonotype: The antigen is not known.

With duration under 3 months, ophthalmopathy was active: Clinical Activity Score at least 3, NOSPECS at least 4. Findings and caveats of the study: Most thyroid-expanded clonotypes above 0.001 were also found in blood. Stable hyperthyroidism was separated from ophthalmopathy by a model based on 13 V-J features.

From RNA transcripts, TCR beta CDR3 regions were amplified. Initially, a first-round RT-PCR of the TCR CDR3 employed the HTBI primer set. TCRdb reprocessed the multiplex PCR reads with MiXCR, giving one entry per CDR3 protein. Altogether about 290,000 distinct CDR3 sequences are present, about 15% being singletons, with the ten largest covering 55% to 60%. This receptor was identified in a woman aged 60-75 years with Graves' ophthalmopathy. This chain links TRBV14 with TRBJ2-7; possible D gene TRBD1, 5 bases. The sequenced material came from blood. Written as DNA, the CDR3 is TGTGCCAGCAGCCGACTGGCAGGGCGGTCCTACGAGCAGTACTTC. This gives the protein CASSRLAGRSYEQYF.